This T cell receptor (beta chain) was identified during a study of cytomegalovirus exposure and HLA in healthy donors. Study observations and caveats: Cytomegalovirus-associated TCR beta chains were listed, numbering 164. In a later analysis, V- and J-gene trimming of beta chains associated with a DCLRE1C missense variant, replicated independently. Based on reports, TCR beta sequences accurately predicted HLA-A and HLA-B alleles for most subjects.

Germline V gene lookup returns CDR1 MNHEY and CDR2 SVGAGI. The CDR3 is 13 residues long. V dropped 8 bases and J dropped 2; count of bases not matched to a gene: 4. PCR used 60 Vbeta primers and 13 Jbeta primers. Profiled with immunoSEQ multiplex PCR; TCRdb holds only in-frame clones, not every one. The data hold roughly 140,000 clones, with roughly 82% observed a single time. Details on this clone: Its matching antigen is unknown.

Donors showed nominal health when sampled, although they likely had unrecorded immune exposures. The receptor comes from a man aged 25 to 40 in good health and CMV-seropositive. Sequencing input: PBMCs. The rearrangement uses TRBV6-5 and TRBJ1-2; 8 bases agree with TRBD1. The CDR3 DNA sequence: TGTGCCAGCTCCCAGGGGGCCAACTATGGCTACACCTTC. Protein product: CASSQGANYGYTF.